This paragraph reports one TCR beta chain. Its antigen is currently not known. Per-base qualities were not stored, and no clone one base away is much larger. For the CD8 naive samples, CD45RO-negative cells were positively selected for CCR7, yielding a CD45RA+CCR7+ population from which TemRA cells were excluded. Donors were healthy HIV-negative adults with no recently reported acute infections or vaccinations. All donors were Caucasian adults living in Nashville, Tennessee, USA. Blood was obtained by leukapheresis, after which PBMCs were separated by Ficoll-Histopaque density gradient centrifugation and cryopreserved in liquid nitrogen vapor phase. Analytical flow cytometry was used to check the purity and quantity of each magnetically sorted T cell population. Genomic DNA was isolated from each sorted fraction and quantified by UV absorbance on a Nanodrop 2000c. V lost 5 bases and J lost 8 bases; the stretch between them is 18 bases long. Including cysteine and phenylalanine, the CDR3 has 14 amino acids. Left in the record is the CDR3 DNA by itself, 42 bases read in frame from the first base. CDR1 SGHAT and CDR2 FQNNGV were looked up in the germline V gene.

The data derive from a study of shared clonotypes between healthy human individuals (TCRdb year 2020). Study-wide context: Two women and a few men aged 18 to 49 years were included in the cohort. Per donor, three plates each were used for CD4 naive and CD4 memory, two for CD8 naive, and one for CD8 memory. To estimate repertoire size and how much clonotype sharing occurs between individuals, the study deeply sequenced the blood TCR repertoires of 4 to 6 healthy adults. Different laboratories and diverse techniques were used to prepare libraries and sequence TCR repertoires, to increase sequencing depth and limit assay-specific biases. Leukapheresis yielded between about 0.85 and 9 billion PBMCs per donor. General findings and caveats noted by the study authors: Estimated clonotype richness was generally larger for naive than for memory subsets. Only blood was sampled, and tissue TCR repertoires likely differ from those in blood. The genetic and exposure-history diversity represented was limited by the small number of donors. Clonotypes shared by all four sorted-subset donors showed higher generation probabilities than non-shared clonotypes. When several donors were compared, the shared fraction of clonotypes was about 5.4% for naive CD4, more than 3% for naive CD8, roughly 2.5% for memory CD4, and around 0.37% for memory CD8. Based on pairwise subsampling, the degree of clonotype sharing among donors was expected to be affected by sequencing depth. Rarefaction of sorted-subset datasets indicated incomplete sequencing despite the large sequencing depth.

TCR CDR3 regions were amplified from genomic DNA by multiplex PCR using the deep immunoSEQ assay. For each cell subset, the extracted genomic DNA was distributed evenly across all wells of several immunoSEQ 96-well plates, and each plate served as one replicate. For sorted subsets, about 0.2 ug genomic DNA, equal to 30,000 to 35,000 T cell genomes, was loaded into each replicate PCR. Purified libraries were quantified with a Qubit 3.0 fluorometer, sized on a Bioanalyzer 2100, and re-quantified with the KAPA Library Quantification kit. Every immunoSEQ 96-well plate was sequenced on a separate single-read 150-cycle Illumina NextSeq 550 flow cell. The study's own analysis went as follows. Because the immunoSEQ output included only junctional sequences and no quality scores, the filtering could not be the same as the filtering used for full-length reads. Sequences were annotated with PyIR, a Python wrapper for IgBLAST v1.9, and V/J genes and CDR3 were assigned using IMGT germline references. Any read was removed if the V/J assignment was weak (E-value above 1e-6), the CDR3 was missing, or the read contained stop codons, out-of-frame junctions, or ambiguous translated residues. V3J clonotypes were defined by identical inferred V gene, J gene, and CDR3 amino acid sequence. Percentage overlap between repertoires was calculated by dividing the number of shared unique clonotypes by the size of the smaller repertoire. Repertoire richness was assessed with RTK rarefaction, the Chao1 estimator, and Recon v2.1 estimates of unobserved clonotypes. Generation probabilities for all TCRbeta clonotypes obtained by the gDNA method from several donors were computed using OLGA. The immuneACCESS repertoire file appears here via TCRdb, limited to in-frame rearrangements. These files lack a portion of the clones; in checked studies, under half of the deficit traces to unresolved V genes, and the cause of the others is not known. Clonal size and the V and J genes are those of that table, whereas D and trimming came from the DNA. The sample includes under 600,000 clones, with roughly 98% observed a single time. The ten largest clones represent 0.3% of the sample.

The V and J segments used are TRBV11-2 and TRBJ1-1; TRBD1 is perhaps the D gene, given 5 matching bases. The specimen was naive CD8+ T cells sorted from blood. Read against the paper, the sample's cell subset or site label means: CD45RA+CCR7+. This sequence was found in a man aged 30 to 45 in good health. DNA sequence: TGTGCCAGCAGCCCAAGTCGAGGGGCCCCCGAAGCTTTCTTT. It is translated as CASSPSRGAPEAFF.